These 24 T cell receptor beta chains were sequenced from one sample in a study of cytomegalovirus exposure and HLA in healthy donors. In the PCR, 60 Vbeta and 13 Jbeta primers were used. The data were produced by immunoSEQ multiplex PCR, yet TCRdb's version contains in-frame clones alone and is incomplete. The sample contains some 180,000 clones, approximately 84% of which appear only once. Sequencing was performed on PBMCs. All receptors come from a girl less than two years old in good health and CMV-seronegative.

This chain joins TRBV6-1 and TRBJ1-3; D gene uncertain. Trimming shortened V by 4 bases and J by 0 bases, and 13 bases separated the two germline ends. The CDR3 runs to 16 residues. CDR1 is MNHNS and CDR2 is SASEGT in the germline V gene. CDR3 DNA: TGTGCCAGCAGTGCCTCAAGCGGAAGCTCTGGAAACACCATATATTTT. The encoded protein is CASSASSGSSGNTIYF.

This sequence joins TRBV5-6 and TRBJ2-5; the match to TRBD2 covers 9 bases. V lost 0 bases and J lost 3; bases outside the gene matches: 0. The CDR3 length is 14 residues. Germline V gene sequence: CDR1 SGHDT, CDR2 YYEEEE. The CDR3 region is CASSLGTSEETQYF. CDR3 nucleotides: TGTGCCAGCAGCTTGGGGACTAGCGAAGAGACCCAGTACTTC.

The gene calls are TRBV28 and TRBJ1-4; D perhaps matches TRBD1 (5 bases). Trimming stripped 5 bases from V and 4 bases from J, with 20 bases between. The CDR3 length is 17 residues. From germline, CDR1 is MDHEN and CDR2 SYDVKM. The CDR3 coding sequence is TGTGCCAGCAGTAAGCGGGGCAGCGGACGAGATAATGAAAAACTGTTTTTT. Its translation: CASSKRGSGRDNEKLFF. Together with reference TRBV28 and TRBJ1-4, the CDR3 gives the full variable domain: DVKVTQSSRYLVKRTGEKVFLECVQDMDHENMFWYRQDPGLGLRLIYFSYDVKMKEKGDIPEGYSVSREKKERFSLILESASTNQTSMYLCASSKRGSGRDNEKLFFGSGTQLSVL.

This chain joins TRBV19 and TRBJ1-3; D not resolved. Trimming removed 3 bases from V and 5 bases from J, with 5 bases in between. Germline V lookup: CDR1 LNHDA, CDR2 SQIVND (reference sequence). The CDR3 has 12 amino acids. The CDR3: CASSISRNTIYF. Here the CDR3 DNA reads TGTGCCAGTAGTATCAGTCGAAACACCATATATTTT.

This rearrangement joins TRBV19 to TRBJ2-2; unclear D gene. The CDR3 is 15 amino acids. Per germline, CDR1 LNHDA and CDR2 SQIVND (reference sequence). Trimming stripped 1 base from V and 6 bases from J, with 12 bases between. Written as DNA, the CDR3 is TGTGCCAGTAGTATAGGGTCTCTAGTAGCCGGGGAGCTGTTTTTT. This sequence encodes CASSIGSLVAGELFF.

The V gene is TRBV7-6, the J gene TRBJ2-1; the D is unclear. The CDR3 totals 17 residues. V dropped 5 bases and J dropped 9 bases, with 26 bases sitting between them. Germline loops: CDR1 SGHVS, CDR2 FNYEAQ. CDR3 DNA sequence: TGTGCCAGCAGCCCCTTCGCGAGCTCCGCGCCTGGGCGTGAGCAGTTCTTC. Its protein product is CASSPFASSAPGREQFF.

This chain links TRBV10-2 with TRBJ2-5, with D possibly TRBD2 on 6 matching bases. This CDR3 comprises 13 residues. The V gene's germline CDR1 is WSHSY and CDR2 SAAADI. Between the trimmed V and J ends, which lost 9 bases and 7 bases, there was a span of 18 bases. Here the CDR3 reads CASSGDGPGTQYF. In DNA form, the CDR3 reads TGCGCCAGTTCGGGGGACGGCCCCGGGACCCAGTACTTC.

Here the CDR3 DNA reads TGTGCAAGTCGCTTAGGGGGACAGCTAAACACCGGGGAGCTGTTTTTT. This codes for CASRLGGQLNTGELFF. The V and J genes are TRBV12-2 and TRBJ2-2; TRBD1, the table's D call, lacks a check against the DNA. TRBV12-2 is listed as a pseudogene. The CDR3 is 16 amino acids.

In DNA, the CDR3 is TGTGCCAGCTCACCACAACGGGACTCCTCCTACGAGCAGTACTTC. Translation: CASSPQRDSSYEQYF. The gene calls are TRBV18 and TRBJ2-7; D perhaps matches TRBD2 (6 bases). The V end was cut by 1 base, the J end by 0 bases, with 10 bases between. CDR3 size: 15 residues. Germline V gene lookup returns CDR1 KGHSH and CDR2 LQKENI.

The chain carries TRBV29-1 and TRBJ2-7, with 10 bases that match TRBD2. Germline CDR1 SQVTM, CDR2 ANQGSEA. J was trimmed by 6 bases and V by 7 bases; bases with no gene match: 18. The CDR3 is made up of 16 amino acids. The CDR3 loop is CSARLLAGAGKAEQYF. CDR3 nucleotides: TGCAGCGCCCGACTTCTAGCGGGGGCCGGAAAAGCCGAGCAGTACTTC.

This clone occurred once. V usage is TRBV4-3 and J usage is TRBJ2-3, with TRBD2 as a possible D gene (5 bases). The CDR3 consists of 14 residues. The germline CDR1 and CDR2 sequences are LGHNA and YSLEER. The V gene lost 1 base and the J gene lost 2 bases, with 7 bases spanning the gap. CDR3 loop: CASSQVLATDTQYF. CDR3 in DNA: TGCGCCAGCAGCCAAGTCCTAGCCACAGATACGCAGTATTTT.

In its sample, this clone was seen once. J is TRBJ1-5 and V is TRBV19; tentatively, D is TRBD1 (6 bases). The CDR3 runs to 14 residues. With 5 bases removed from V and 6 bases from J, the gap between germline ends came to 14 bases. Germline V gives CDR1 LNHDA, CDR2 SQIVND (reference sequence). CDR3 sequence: CASSLYQGTQPQHF. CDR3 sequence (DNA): TGTGCCAGTAGTCTGTACCAGGGGACTCAGCCCCAGCATTTT.

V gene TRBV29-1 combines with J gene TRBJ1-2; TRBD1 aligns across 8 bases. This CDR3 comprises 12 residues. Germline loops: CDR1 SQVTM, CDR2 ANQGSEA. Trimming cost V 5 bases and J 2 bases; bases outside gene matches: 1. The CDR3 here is CSVHRGNYGYTF. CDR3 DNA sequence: TGCAGCGTTCACAGGGGGAACTATGGCTACACCTTC.

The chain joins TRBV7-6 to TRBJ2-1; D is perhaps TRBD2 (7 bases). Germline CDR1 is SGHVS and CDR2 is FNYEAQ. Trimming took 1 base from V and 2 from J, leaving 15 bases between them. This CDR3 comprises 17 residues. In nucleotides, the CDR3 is TGTGCCAGCAGCTTAGAGGGGGAGGGGGGCCCCTACAATGAGCAGTTCTTC. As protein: CASSLEGEGGPYNEQFF.

The CDR3 DNA follows: TGTGCCAGCAGCTTAGGGCAGGTTAGCAATCAGCCCCAGCATTTT. Encoded protein: CASSLGQVSNQPQHF. V gene TRBV7-8 combines with J gene TRBJ1-5; unclear D gene. This CDR3 contains 15 residues. Germline CDR1 is SGHVS and CDR2 is FQNEAQ. V was clipped by 1 base and J by 0 bases, with 7 bases between them.

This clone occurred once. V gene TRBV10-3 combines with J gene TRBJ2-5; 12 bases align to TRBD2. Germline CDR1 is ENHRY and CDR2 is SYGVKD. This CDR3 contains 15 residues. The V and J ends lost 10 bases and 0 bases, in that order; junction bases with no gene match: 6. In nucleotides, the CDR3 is TGTGCCACCGGACTAGCGGGATGGTACCAAGAGACCCAGTACTTC. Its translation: CATGLAGWYQETQYF.

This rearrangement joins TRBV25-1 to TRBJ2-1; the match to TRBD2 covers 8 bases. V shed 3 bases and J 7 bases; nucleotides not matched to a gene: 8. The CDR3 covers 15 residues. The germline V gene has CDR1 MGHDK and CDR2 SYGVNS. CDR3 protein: CASSDPGLVINEQFF. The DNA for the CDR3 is TGTGCCAGCAGTGATCCGGGACTAGTGATAAATGAGCAGTTCTTC.

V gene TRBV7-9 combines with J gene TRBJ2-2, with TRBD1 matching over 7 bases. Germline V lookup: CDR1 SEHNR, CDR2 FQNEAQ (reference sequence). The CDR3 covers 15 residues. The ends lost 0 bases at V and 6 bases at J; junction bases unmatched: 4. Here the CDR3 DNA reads TGTGCCAGCAGCTTAGCCGGGACAGTGGCCGGGGAGCTGTTTTTT. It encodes CASSLAGTVAGELFF.

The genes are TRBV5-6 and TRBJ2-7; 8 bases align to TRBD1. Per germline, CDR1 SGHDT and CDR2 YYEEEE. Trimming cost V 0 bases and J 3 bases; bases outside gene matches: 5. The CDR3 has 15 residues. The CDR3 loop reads CASSLGDRLFYEQYF. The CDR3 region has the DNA TGTGCCAGCAGCTTGGGGGACAGGCTATTCTACGAGCAGTACTTC.

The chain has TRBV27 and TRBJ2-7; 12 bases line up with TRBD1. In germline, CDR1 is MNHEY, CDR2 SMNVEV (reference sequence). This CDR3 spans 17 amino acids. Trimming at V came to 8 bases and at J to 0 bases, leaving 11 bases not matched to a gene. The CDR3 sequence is CASGDRGLVEASYEQYF. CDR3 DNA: TGTGCCAGCGGGGACAGGGGGCTCGTGGAAGCCTCCTACGAGCAGTACTTC.

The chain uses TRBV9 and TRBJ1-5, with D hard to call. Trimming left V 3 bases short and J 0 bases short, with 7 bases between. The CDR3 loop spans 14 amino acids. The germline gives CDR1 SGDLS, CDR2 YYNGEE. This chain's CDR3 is CASSDTHSNQPQHF. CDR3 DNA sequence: TGTGCCAGCAGCGACACCCATAGCAATCAGCCCCAGCATTTT. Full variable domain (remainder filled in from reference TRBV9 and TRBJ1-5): DSGVTQTPKHLITATGQRVTLRCSPRSGDLSVYWYQQSLDQGLQFLIQYYNGEERAKGNILERFSAQQFPDLHSELNLSSLELGDSALYFCASSDTHSNQPQHFGDGTRLSIL.

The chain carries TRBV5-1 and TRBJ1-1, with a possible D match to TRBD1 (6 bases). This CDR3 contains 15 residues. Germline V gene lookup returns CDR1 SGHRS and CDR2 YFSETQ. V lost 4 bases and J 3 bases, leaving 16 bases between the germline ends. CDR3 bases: TGCGCCAGCAGCGGGGGGGACATCTTCGACACTGAAGCTTTCTTT. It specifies CASSGGDIFDTEAFF. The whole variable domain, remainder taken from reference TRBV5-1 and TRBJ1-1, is KAGVTQTPRYLIKTRGQQVTLSCSPISGHRSVSWYQQTPGQGLQFLFEYFSETQRNKGNFPGRFSGRQFSNSRSEMNVSTLELGDSALYLCASSGGDIFDTEAFFGQGTRLTVV.

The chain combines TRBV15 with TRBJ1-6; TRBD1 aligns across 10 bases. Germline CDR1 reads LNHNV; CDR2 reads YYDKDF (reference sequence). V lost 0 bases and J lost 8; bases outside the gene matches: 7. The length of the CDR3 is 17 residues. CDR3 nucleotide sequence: TGTGCCACCAGCAGAGACCACTCCGGGACAGGGGATTCACCCCTCCACTTT. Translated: CATSRDHSGTGDSPLHF.

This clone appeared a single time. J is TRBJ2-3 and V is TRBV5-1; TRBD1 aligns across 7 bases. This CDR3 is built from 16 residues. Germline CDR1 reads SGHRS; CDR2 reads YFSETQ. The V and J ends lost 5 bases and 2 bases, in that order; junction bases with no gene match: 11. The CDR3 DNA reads TGCGCCAGCAGGGCCGGGACAGCCCCCACCACAGATACGCAGTATTTT. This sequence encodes CASRAGTAPTTDTQYF.